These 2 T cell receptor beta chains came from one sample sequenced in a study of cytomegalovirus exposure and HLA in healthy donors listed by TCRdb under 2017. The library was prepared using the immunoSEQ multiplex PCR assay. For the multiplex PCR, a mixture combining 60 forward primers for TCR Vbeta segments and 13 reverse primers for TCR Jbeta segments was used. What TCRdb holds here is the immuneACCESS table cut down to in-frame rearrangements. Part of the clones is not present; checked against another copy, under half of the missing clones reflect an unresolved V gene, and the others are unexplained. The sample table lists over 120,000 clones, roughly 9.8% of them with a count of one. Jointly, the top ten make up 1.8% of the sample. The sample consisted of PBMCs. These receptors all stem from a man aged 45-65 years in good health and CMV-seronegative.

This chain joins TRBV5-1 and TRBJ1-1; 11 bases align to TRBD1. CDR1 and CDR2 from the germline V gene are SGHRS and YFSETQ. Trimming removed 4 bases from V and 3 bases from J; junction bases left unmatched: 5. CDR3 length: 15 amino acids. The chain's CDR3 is CASSRGGQGDTEAFF. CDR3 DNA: TGCGCCAGCAGCCGGGGGGGACAGGGGGACACTGAAGCTTTCTTT.

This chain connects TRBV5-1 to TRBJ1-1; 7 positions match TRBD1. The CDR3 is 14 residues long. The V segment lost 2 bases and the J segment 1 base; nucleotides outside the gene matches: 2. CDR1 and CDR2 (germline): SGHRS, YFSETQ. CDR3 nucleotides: TGCGCCAGCAGCTTTACAGGGGAGAACACTGAAGCTTTCTTT. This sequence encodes CASSFTGENTEAFF.